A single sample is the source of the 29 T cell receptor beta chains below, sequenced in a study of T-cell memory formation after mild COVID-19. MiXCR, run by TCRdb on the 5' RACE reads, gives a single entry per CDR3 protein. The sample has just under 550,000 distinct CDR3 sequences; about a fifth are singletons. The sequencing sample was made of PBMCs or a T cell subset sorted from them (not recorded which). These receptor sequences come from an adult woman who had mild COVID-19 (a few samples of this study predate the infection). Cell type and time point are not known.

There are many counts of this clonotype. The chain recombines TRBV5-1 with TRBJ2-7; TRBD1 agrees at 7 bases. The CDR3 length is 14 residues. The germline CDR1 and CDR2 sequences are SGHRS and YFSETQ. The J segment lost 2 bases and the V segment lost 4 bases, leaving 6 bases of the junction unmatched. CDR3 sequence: CASSDPGQPYEQYF. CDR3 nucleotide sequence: TGCGCCAGCAGCGATCCGGGACAGCCCTACGAGCAGTACTTC.

The chain's CDR3 is CASSSLRRLAGGEQFF. The CDR3 DNA is TGTGCCAGCAGCTCGCTGCGTAGGCTAGCGGGGGGTGAGCAGTTCTTC. The chain carries TRBV7-6 and TRBJ2-1; 11 nucleotides agree with TRBD2. In germline, CDR1 is SGHVS, CDR2 FNYEAQ. J lost 9 bases, V lost 4 bases, and 11 bases had no gene match. The CDR3 totals 16 residues.

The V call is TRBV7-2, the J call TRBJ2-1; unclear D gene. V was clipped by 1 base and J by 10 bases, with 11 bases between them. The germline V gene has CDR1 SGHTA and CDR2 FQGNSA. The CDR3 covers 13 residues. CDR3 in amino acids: CASSLDGRREQFF. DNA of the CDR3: TGTGCCAGCAGCTTAGACGGTAGGCGGGAGCAGTTCTTC.

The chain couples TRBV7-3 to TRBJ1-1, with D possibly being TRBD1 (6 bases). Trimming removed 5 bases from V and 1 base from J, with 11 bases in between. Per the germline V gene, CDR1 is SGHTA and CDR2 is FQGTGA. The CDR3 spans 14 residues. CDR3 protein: CASSPDSENTEAFF. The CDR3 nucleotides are TGTGCCAGCAGCCCGGACAGTGAGAACACTGAAGCTTTCTTT.

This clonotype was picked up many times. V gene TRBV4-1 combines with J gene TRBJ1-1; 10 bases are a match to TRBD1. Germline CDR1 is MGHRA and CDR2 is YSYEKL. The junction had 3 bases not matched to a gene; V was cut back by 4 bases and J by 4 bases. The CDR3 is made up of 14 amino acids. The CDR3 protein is CASSPRTGGTEAFF. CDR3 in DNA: TGCGCCAGCAGCCCCCGGACAGGGGGCACTGAAGCTTTCTTT.

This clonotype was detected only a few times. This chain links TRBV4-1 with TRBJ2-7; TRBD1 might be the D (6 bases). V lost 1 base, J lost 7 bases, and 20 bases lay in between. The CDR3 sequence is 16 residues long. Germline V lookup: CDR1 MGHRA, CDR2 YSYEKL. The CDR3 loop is CASSQASIQGWQEQYF. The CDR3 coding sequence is TGCGCCAGCAGCCAAGCGTCTATACAGGGCTGGCAAGAGCAGTACTTC.

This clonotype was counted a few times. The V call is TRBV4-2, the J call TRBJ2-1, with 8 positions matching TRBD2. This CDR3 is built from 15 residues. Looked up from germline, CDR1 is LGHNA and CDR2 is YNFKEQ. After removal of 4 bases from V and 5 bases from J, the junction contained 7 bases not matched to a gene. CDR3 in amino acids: CASSPRGELNNEQFF. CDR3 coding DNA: TGTGCCAGCAGCCCGCGGGGGGAACTTAACAATGAGCAGTTCTTC.

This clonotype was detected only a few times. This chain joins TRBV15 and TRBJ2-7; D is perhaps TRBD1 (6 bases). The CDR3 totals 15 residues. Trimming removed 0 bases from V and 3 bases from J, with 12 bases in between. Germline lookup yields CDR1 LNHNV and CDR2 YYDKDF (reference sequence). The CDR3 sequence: CATSRDPGAHYEQYF. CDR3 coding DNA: TGTGCCACCAGCAGAGATCCAGGGGCCCACTACGAGCAGTACTTC.

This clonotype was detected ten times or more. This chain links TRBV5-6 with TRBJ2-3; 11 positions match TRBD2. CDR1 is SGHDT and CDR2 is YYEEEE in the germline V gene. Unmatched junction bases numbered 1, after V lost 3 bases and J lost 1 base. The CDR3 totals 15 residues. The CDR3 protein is CASSWGLAGTDTQYF. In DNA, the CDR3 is TGTGCCAGCAGCTGGGGACTAGCGGGCACAGATACGCAGTATTTT.

The CDR3 sequence: CASRAGRSSYNEQFF. CDR3 in DNA: TGTGCCAGCAGGGCCGGACGGAGCTCCTACAATGAGCAGTTCTTC. The chain links TRBV2 to TRBJ2-1; no definite D call. CDR1 and CDR2 (germline): SNHLY, FYNNEI. There are 15 residues in the CDR3. The V end was cut by 6 bases, the J end by 0 bases, with 12 bases between.

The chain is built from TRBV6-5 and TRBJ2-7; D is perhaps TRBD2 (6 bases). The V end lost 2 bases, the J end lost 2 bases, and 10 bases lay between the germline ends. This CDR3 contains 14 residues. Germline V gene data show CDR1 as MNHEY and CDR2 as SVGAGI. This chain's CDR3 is CASSYGRGPYEQYF. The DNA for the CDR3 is TGTGCCAGCAGTTACGGGCGGGGCCCCTACGAGCAGTACTTC.

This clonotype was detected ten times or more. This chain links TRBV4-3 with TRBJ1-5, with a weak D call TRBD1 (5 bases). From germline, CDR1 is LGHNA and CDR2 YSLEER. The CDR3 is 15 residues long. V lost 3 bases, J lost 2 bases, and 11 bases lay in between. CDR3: CASSQKLGGNQPQHF. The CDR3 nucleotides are TGCGCCAGCAGCCAGAAACTAGGGGGCAATCAGCCCCAGCATTTT.

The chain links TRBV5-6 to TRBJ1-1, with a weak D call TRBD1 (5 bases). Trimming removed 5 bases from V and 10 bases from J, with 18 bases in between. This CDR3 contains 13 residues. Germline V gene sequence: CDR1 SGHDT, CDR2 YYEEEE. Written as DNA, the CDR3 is TGTGCCAGCAGTTCTCCGGGACGGGTACGAGCTTTCTTT. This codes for CASSSPGRVRAFF.

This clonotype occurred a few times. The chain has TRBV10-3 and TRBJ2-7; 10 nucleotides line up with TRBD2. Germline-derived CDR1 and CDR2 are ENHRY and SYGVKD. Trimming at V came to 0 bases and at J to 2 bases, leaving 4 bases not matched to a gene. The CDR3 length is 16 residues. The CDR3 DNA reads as TGTGCCATCAGTGAGTCGGAGACTAGCGGGCCCTACGAGCAGTACTTC. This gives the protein CAISESETSGPYEQYF.

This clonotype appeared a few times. Here the CDR3 DNA reads TGTGCCAGCAGTTACGGGCCCCTAAACGGGGAGCTGTTTTTT. Translated: CASSYGPLNGELFF. The V call is TRBV6-4, the J call TRBJ2-2; D is uncertain. CDR3 size: 14 residues. Looked up from germline, CDR1 is MRHNA and CDR2 is SNTAGT. Trimming left V 5 bases short and J 7 bases short, with 14 bases between.

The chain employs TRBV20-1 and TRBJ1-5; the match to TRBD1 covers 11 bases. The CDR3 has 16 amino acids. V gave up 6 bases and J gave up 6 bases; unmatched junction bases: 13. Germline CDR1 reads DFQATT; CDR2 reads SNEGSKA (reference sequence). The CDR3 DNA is TGCAGTGCCTACCATTGGACAGGGGGCATGAGTCAGCCCCAGCATTTT. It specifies CSAYHWTGGMSQPQHF.

The CDR3 sequence is CSVVFGWDTEAFF. The CDR3 bases are TGCAGCGTTGTATTCGGGTGGGACACTGAAGCTTTCTTT. The V gene is TRBV29-1, the J gene TRBJ1-1; D unclear. Germline CDR1 is SQVTM and CDR2 is ANQGSEA. CDR3 length equals 13 residues. Trimming cost V 4 bases and J 3 bases, with 12 bases left between them.

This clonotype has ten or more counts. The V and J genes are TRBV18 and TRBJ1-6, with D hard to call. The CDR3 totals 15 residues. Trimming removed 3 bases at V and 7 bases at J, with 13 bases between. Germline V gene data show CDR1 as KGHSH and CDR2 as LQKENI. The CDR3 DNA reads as TGTGCCAGCTCACCTCGCGCAGAGGGAAATTCACCCCTCCACTTT. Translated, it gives CASSPRAEGNSPLHF.

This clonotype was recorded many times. This CDR3 reads CASSQPGLEVDEQFF. CDR3 DNA: TGTGCCAGCAGCCAGCCGGGACTAGAGGTGGATGAGCAGTTCTTC. V and J are TRBV7-8 and TRBJ2-1, with 8 bases that match TRBD2. Per germline, CDR1 SGHVS and CDR2 FQNEAQ. The CDR3 consists of 15 residues. Trimming cost V 5 bases and J 8 bases; bases outside gene matches: 11.

The CDR3 DNA reads as TGTGCCAGCAGCCACCTGGGACAGGGTCTTGAGACCCAGTACTTC. This sequence encodes CASSHLGQGLETQYF. The chain carries TRBV11-3 and TRBJ2-5; 9 bases line up with TRBD1. The junction had 9 bases not matched to a gene; V was cut back by 5 bases and J by 5 bases. The CDR3 length is 15 residues. Germline V gene sequence: CDR1 SGHNT, CDR2 YENEEA.

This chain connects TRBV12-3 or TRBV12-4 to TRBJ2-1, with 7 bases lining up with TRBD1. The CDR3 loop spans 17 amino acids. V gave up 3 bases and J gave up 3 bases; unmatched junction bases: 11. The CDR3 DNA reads TGTGCCAGCAGTTTGCTCCCCGACAGGGTTGACTACAATGAGCAGTTCTTC. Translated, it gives CASSLLPDRVDYNEQFF.

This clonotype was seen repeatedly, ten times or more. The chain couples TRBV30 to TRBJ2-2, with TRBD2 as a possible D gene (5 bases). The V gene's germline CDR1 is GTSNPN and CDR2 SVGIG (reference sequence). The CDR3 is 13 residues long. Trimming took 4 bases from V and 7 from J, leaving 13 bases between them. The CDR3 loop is CAWIERGSGELFF. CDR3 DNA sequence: TGTGCCTGGATCGAACGGGGAAGCGGGGAGCTGTTTTTT. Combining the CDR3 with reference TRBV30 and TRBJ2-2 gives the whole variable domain SQTIHQWPATLVQPVGSPLSLECTVEGTSNPNLYWYRQAAGRGLQLLFYSVGIGQISSEVPQNLSASRPQDRQFILSSKKLLLSDSGFYLCAWIERGSGELFFGEGSRLTVL.

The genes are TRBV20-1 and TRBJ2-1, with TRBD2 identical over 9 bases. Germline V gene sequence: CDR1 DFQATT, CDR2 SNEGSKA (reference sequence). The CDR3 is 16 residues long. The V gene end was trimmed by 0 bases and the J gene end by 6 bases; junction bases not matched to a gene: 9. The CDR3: CSARDPRLAGINEQFF. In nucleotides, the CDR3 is TGCAGTGCTAGAGACCCTAGGCTAGCGGGGATCAATGAGCAGTTCTTC.

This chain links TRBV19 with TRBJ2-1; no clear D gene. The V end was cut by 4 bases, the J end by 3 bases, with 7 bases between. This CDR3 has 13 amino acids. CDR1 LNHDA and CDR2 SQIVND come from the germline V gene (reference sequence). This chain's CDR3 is CASSTHSYNEQFF. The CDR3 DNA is TGTGCCAGTAGTACACACAGCTACAATGAGCAGTTCTTC.

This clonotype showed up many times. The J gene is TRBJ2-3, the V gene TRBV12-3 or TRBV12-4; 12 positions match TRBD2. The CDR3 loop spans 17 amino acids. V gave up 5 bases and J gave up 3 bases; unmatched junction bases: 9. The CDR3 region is CASSRLAGGYGTDTQYF. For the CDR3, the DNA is TGTGCCAGCAGTCGGCTAGCGGGGGGGTATGGGACAGATACGCAGTATTTT.

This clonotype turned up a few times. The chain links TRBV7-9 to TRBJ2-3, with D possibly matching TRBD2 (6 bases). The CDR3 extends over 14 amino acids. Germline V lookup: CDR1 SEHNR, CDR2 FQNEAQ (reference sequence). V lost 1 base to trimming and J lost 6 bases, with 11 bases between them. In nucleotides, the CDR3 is TGTGCCAGCAGCTTAGATGGGACTTCCGATACGCAGTATTTT. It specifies CASSLDGTSDTQYF.

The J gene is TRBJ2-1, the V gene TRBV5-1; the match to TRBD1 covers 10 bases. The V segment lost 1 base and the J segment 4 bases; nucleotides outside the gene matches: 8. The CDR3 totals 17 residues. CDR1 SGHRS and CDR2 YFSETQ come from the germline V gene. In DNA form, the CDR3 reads TGCGCCAGCAGCTTGAAGGGACAGGGGAGCAATTACAATGAGCAGTTCTTC. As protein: CASSLKGQGSNYNEQFF.

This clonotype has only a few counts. DNA for the CDR3: TGCAGTGCTCCACATGAGCCATACAATGAGCAGTTCTTC. Residues: CSAPHEPYNEQFF. The genes are TRBV20-1 and TRBJ2-1; D is unclear. The CDR3 is made up of 13 amino acids. Germline CDR1 and CDR2: DFQATT and SNEGSKA (reference sequence). Trimming removed 5 bases from V and 4 bases from J, with 12 bases in between.

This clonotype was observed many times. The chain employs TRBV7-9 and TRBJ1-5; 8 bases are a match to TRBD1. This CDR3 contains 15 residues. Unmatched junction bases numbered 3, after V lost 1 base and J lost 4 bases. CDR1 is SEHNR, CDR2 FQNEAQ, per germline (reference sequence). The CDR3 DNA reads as TGTGCCAGCAGCTTAGGCAGGGGGCAAAATCAGCCCCAGCATTTT. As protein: CASSLGRGQNQPQHF.